Listed below are T cell receptor beta chains from one sample, sequenced in a study of regulatory T cells in long-lasting Graves disease. TCRdb reprocessed the multiplex PCR reads via MiXCR and lists one record per CDR3 protein. The data hold about 470,000 distinct CDR3 sequences, with about 15% observed a single time. A further study also used this sample, focusing on T cells in Graves' hyperthyroidism and ophthalmopathy.

This sample comprised peripheral blood mononuclear cells (PBMCs), obtained at new diagnosis, from a patient treated with antithyroid drugs. The source of these receptors is a woman in her thirties with Graves disease. The CDR3 runs from the conserved cysteine through the conserved F or W. A D gene is named only where the DNA matches it firmly. The size field is filled for only some rows; it gives once, few, many or a size class.

clone size: many; J gene: TRBJ1-6; V gene: TRBV7-6; D gene: -; CDR3 DNA: TGTGCCAGCAGCCGGCGACCTCCAGGGAACGATAATTCACCCCTCCACTTT; CDR3 protein: CASSRRPPGNDNSPLHF
clone size: many; J gene: TRBJ2-1; V gene: TRBV24-1; D gene: -; CDR3 DNA: TGTGCCACCAGTGAGGCCAGGGCTACCGACTCCTACAATGAGCAGTTCTTC; CDR3 protein: CATSEARATDSYNEQFF
clone size: few; J gene: TRBJ1-2; V gene: TRBV19; D gene: -; CDR3 DNA: TGTGCCAGTAGTACCCCGGGCAGGCCGTTCTACACCTTC; CDR3 protein: CASSTPGRPFYTF
clone size: many; J gene: TRBJ2-2; V gene: TRBV7-3; D gene: TRBD2; CDR3 DNA: TGTGCCAGCAGCCCCCGAGGCGGGAGCGGCACCGGGGAGCTGTTTTTT; CDR3 protein: CASSPRGGSGTGELFF
clone size: many; J gene: TRBJ2-2; V gene: TRBV7-9; D gene: TRBD2; CDR3 DNA: TGTGCCAGCACCGCGACTAGCGTATACACCGGGGAGCTGTTTTTT; CDR3 protein: CASTATSVYTGELFF
clone size: few; J gene: TRBJ2-5; V gene: TRBV10-1; D gene: -; CDR3 DNA: TGCGCCAGCACTAGCCAAGAGGCCCAGTACTTC; CDR3 protein: CASTSQEAQYF
clone size: many; J gene: TRBJ2-1; V gene: TRBV18; D gene: -; CDR3 DNA: TGTGCCAGCTCACAGGTGAGCTCCTACAATGAGCAGTTCTTC; CDR3 protein: CASSQVSSYNEQFF
clone size: few; J gene: TRBJ2-5; V gene: TRBV5-6; D gene: TRBD2; CDR3 DNA: TGTGCCAGCCGCCAGACTAGCAGACAAGAGACCCAGTACTTC; CDR3 protein: CASRQTSRQETQYF
clone size: many; J gene: TRBJ2-2; V gene: TRBV6-5; D gene: TRBD2; CDR3 DNA: TGTGCCAGCAGTTACTTGGGACTAGATACCGGGGAGCTGTTTTTT; CDR3 protein: CASSYLGLDTGELFF
clone size: many; J gene: TRBJ2-3; V gene: TRBV11-2; D gene: -; CDR3 DNA: TGTGCCAGCAGCTTCCTAGATACGCAGTATTTT; CDR3 protein: CASSFLDTQYF
clone size: few; J gene: TRBJ2-2; V gene: TRBV12-3/TRBV12-4; D gene: -; CDR3 DNA: TGCGCCAGCAGTTTAAGGAGCGCGAGCACCGGGGAGCTGTTTTTT; CDR3 protein: CASSLRSASTGELFF
clone size: once; J gene: TRBJ1-5; V gene: TRBV5-1; D gene: -; CDR3 DNA: TGCGCCAGCGGCTTGAGGGGGAGTAGCAATCAGCCCCAGCATTTT; CDR3 protein: CASGLRGSSNQPQHF
clone size: -; J gene: TRBJ2-7; V gene: TRBV27; D gene: TRBD1; CDR3 DNA: TGTGCCAGCAGTCCCCTAGGACAGGCAAGCTCCTACGAGCAGTACTTC; CDR3 protein: CASSPLGQASSYEQYF
clone size: -; J gene: TRBJ1-1; V gene: TRBV19; D gene: -; CDR3 DNA: TGTGCCAGTAGTATAGCCCCAGGGGTGAACACTGAAGCTTTCTTT; CDR3 protein: CASSIAPGVNTEAFF
clone size: many; J gene: TRBJ1-2; V gene: TRBV28; D gene: -; CDR3 DNA: TGTGCCAGCAGTTTGCAGGGACCTTATGGCTACACCTTC; CDR3 protein: CASSLQGPYGYTF
clone size: -; J gene: TRBJ1-1; V gene: TRBV28; D gene: -; CDR3 DNA: TGTGCCAGCAGTCCCCAGGGGGAAGCTTTCTTT; CDR3 protein: CASSPQGEAFF
clone size: many; J gene: TRBJ2-7; V gene: TRBV6-2/TRBV6-3; D gene: TRBD2; CDR3 DNA: TGTGCCAGCAGCCAGGGACTAGCGGGAGGTGAGCAGTACTTC; CDR3 protein: CASSQGLAGGEQYF
clone size: many; J gene: TRBJ1-6; V gene: TRBV20-1; D gene: -; CDR3 DNA: TGCAGTGCTCCTAGACAGGCCCGGGGATCACCCCTCCACTTT; CDR3 protein: CSAPRQARGSPLHF
clone size: -; J gene: TRBJ2-5; V gene: TRBV19; D gene: TRBD2; CDR3 DNA: TGTGCCAGTAGTAGGCGCCCCGGACTAGCGGGAGAGCAAGAGACCCAGTACTTC; CDR3 protein: CASSRRPGLAGEQETQYF
clone size: -; J gene: TRBJ1-5; V gene: TRBV12-3/TRBV12-4; D gene: TRBD1; CDR3 DNA: TGTGCCAGCAGTTTCAACAGGGGGCCCCAGCATTTT; CDR3 protein: CASSFNRGPQHF
clone size: many; J gene: TRBJ2-7; V gene: TRBV11-2; D gene: -; CDR3 DNA: TGTGCCAGCAGCTTTGGTTGGAACCTGGTCGAGCAGTACTTC; CDR3 protein: CASSFGWNLVEQYF
clone size: many; J gene: TRBJ2-1; V gene: TRBV7-3; D gene: -; CDR3 DNA: TGTGCCAGCAGCTTCGGCATCGGCAATGAGCAGTTCTTC; CDR3 protein: CASSFGIGNEQFF
clone size: -; J gene: TRBJ2-2; V gene: TRBV14; D gene: -; CDR3 DNA: TGTGCCAGCAGCCAAGATGAACCCTTGATCGGGGAGCTGTTTTTT; CDR3 protein: CASSQDEPLIGELFF
clone size: few; J gene: TRBJ2-7; V gene: TRBV3-1; D gene: -; CDR3 DNA: TGTCCCAGCAGCCAAGGGTACGAGCAGTACTTC; CDR3 protein: CPSSQGYEQYF
clone size: many; J gene: TRBJ2-3; V gene: TRBV5-1; D gene: TRBD1; CDR3 DNA: TGCGCCAGCAGCGTCCCCCAGGGGGAGCGCACAGATACGCAGTATTTT; CDR3 protein: CASSVPQGERTDTQYF
clone size: -; J gene: TRBJ1-5; V gene: TRBV19; D gene: -; CDR3 DNA: TGTGCCAGTAGTATGTCTGGGCCCCAGCATTTT; CDR3 protein: CASSMSGPQHF
clone size: many; J gene: TRBJ2-5; V gene: TRBV10-3; D gene: TRBD2; CDR3 DNA: TGTGCCATCAGTGAGTCGACTAGCGGGACCACCCTAGGAGAGACCCAGTACTTC; CDR3 protein: CAISESTSGTTLGETQYF
clone size: many; J gene: TRBJ2-7; V gene: TRBV18; D gene: -; CDR3 DNA: TGTGCCAGCTCCCCTAAAGTTGCCTACGAGCAGTACTTC; CDR3 protein: CASSPKVAYEQYF
clone size: -; J gene: TRBJ1-1; V gene: TRBV19; D gene: -; CDR3 DNA: TGTGCCACCTGCGGGGCTGAAGCTTTCTTT; CDR3 protein: CATCGAEAFF
clone size: many; J gene: TRBJ2-2; V gene: TRBV6-1; D gene: -; CDR3 DNA: TGTGCCAGCAGTGAAGGAAGTGATTCCGGGGAGCTGTTTTTT; CDR3 protein: CASSEGSDSGELFF
clone size: few; J gene: TRBJ2-3; V gene: TRBV9; D gene: -; CDR3 DNA: TGTGCCAGCAGCGTAGTTTCTCGCGTCACAGATACGCAGTATTTT; CDR3 protein: CASSVVSRVTDTQYF
clone size: many; J gene: TRBJ2-7; V gene: TRBV30; D gene: -; CDR3 DNA: TGTGCCTGGAGTACAGCCTACGAGCAGTACTTC; CDR3 protein: CAWSTAYEQYF
clone size: -; J gene: TRBJ2-1; V gene: TRBV6-1; D gene: TRBD2; CDR3 DNA: TGTGCCAGCAGTGCCCGAGCGGGAGAAGGGCTTAATGAGCAGTTCTTC; CDR3 protein: CASSARAGEGLNEQFF
clone size: many; J gene: TRBJ2-1; V gene: TRBV6-2/TRBV6-3; D gene: -; CDR3 DNA: TGTGCCAGCAGTGCAGGGGTCAGCTACAATGAGCAGTTCTTC; CDR3 protein: CASSAGVSYNEQFF
clone size: -; J gene: TRBJ1-1; V gene: TRBV7-8; D gene: -; CDR3 DNA: TGTGCCAGCAGCTTATCTCCACAGGGAGTGAACACTGAAGCTTTCTTT; CDR3 protein: CASSLSPQGVNTEAFF
clone size: many; J gene: TRBJ2-1; V gene: TRBV27; D gene: -; CDR3 DNA: TGTGCCAGCATTCGGGGGACCCCACCGAGCCAATACAATGAGCAGTTCTTC; CDR3 protein: CASIRGTPPSQYNEQFF
clone size: few; J gene: TRBJ2-7; V gene: TRBV5-1; D gene: TRBD1; CDR3 DNA: TGCGCCAGCAGCTTGGCCGGGCGACAGGGGGCGGTCGAGCAGTACTTC; CDR3 protein: CASSLAGRQGAVEQYF
clone size: few; J gene: TRBJ2-3; V gene: TRBV5-1; D gene: -; CDR3 DNA: TGCGCCAGCAGCTCCATACCGGGAGTTCTTCTGGCAGATACGCAGTATTTT; CDR3 protein: CASSSIPGVLLADTQYF
clone size: -; J gene: TRBJ2-1; V gene: TRBV19; D gene: TRBD2; CDR3 DNA: TGTGCCAGTAGTACACTAGCGGGGCAGAATGAGCAGTTCTTC; CDR3 protein: CASSTLAGQNEQFF
clone size: few; J gene: TRBJ2-1; V gene: TRBV24-1; D gene: -; CDR3 DNA: TGTGCCACCAGTGATTCCGCCTCGGGGCAACGAAAGCAGTTCTTC; CDR3 protein: CATSDSASGQRKQFF
clone size: -; J gene: TRBJ2-2; V gene: TRBV12-3/TRBV12-4; D gene: TRBD2; CDR3 DNA: TGTGCCAGCATTGTGGGAGGGGCGAACACCGGGGAGCTGTTTTTT; CDR3 protein: CASIVGGANTGELFF
clone size: few; J gene: TRBJ1-3; V gene: TRBV6-1; D gene: -; CDR3 DNA: TGTGCCAGCGCGACAACTCCCTCCGCTTCCGGGACACGGAGGCTCCCGGCTGGAAACACCATATATTTT; CDR3 protein: CASATTPSASGTRRLPAGNTIYF
clone size: few; J gene: TRBJ2-5; V gene: TRBV27; D gene: -; CDR3 DNA: TGTGCCAGCAGTTTATCGAAGGCGGTACAAGAGACCCAGTACTTC; CDR3 protein: CASSLSKAVQETQYF
clone size: -; J gene: TRBJ2-5; V gene: TRBV5-1; D gene: -; CDR3 DNA: TGCGCCAGCAGCTTTGGCCGATCGGAGACCCAGTACTTC; CDR3 protein: CASSFGRSETQYF
clone size: -; J gene: TRBJ2-2; V gene: TRBV10-2; D gene: -; CDR3 DNA: TGCGCCAGCACCGTTACCCTGGGGAACACCGGGGAGCTGTTTTTT; CDR3 protein: CASTVTLGNTGELFF
clone size: -; J gene: TRBJ1-6; V gene: TRBV18; D gene: -; CDR3 DNA: TGTGCCAGCTCACCAATCCAGGGCAGGAGCTCCTATAATTCACCCCTCCACTTT; CDR3 protein: CASSPIQGRSSYNSPLHF
clone size: many; J gene: TRBJ2-5; V gene: TRBV18; D gene: TRBD1; CDR3 DNA: TGTGCCAGCTCACCACCGGTGGTGGGACAGGGGCAGACCCAGTACTTC; CDR3 protein: CASSPPVVGQGQTQYF
clone size: -; J gene: TRBJ2-3; V gene: TRBV29-1; D gene: -; CDR3 DNA: TGCAGCGTCAACGTGGGAGTGTCGGATACGCAGTATTTT; CDR3 protein: CSVNVGVSDTQYF
clone size: many; J gene: TRBJ1-2; V gene: TRBV18; D gene: -; CDR3 DNA: TGTGCCAGCTCCACCGACAGATTGGGCTACACCTTC; CDR3 protein: CASSTDRLGYTF
clone size: many; J gene: TRBJ2-7; V gene: TRBV11-2; D gene: TRBD2; CDR3 DNA: TGTGCCAGCAGTCTCGCGACTAGCAACTACGAGCAGTACTTC; CDR3 protein: CASSLATSNYEQYF
clone size: many; J gene: TRBJ2-7; V gene: TRBV29-1; D gene: -; CDR3 DNA: TGCAGCGTTCTCGCGACCGGGACTTACGAGCAGTACTTC; CDR3 protein: CSVLATGTYEQYF
clone size: -; J gene: TRBJ2-7; V gene: TRBV11-1; D gene: -; CDR3 DNA: TGTGCCAGCAGCTTATCCGGCGGGAACGAGCAGTACTTC; CDR3 protein: CASSLSGGNEQYF
clone size: few; J gene: TRBJ1-2; V gene: TRBV6-5; D gene: -; CDR3 DNA: TGTGCCAGCAGTTACTCGAATCGGCAGGGGAAAGATGGCTACACCTTC; CDR3 protein: CASSYSNRQGKDGYTF